Shown below are 5 T cell receptor beta chains from a single sample sequenced in a study of blood T cell repertoires in COVID-19. Repertoires were generated with immunoSEQ multiplex PCR, while TCRdb's copy carries only in-frame clones and drops some. The table has about 200,000 clones, around nine tenths seen once. Material: peripheral blood. Every receptor here comes from a man aged 18 to 35 with active or convalescent COVID-19.

The rearrangement joins TRBV5-4 to TRBJ2-5; 10 bases map to TRBD2. From germline, CDR1 is SGHNT and CDR2 YYREEE (reference sequence). This CDR3 comprises 15 residues. With V trimmed by 3 bases and J by 5 bases, 7 bases remained unmatched. The CDR3 here is CASSSERGGMETQYF. In DNA form, the CDR3 reads TGTGCCAGCAGCTCAGAGCGGGGGGGTATGGAGACCCAGTACTTC. The full variable domain, rest sourced from reference TRBV5-4 and TRBJ2-5, is ETGVTQSPTHLIKTRGQQVTLRCSSQSGHNTVSWYQQALGQGPQFIFQYYREEENGRGNFPPRFSGLQFPNYSSELNVNALELDDSALYLCASSSERGGMETQYFGPGTRLLVL.

The gene calls are TRBV18 and TRBJ2-1; 7 positions match TRBD2. V was clipped by 0 bases and J by 4 bases; unmatched bases: 3. The CDR3 has 15 residues. The germline V gene has CDR1 KGHSH and CDR2 LQKENI. The CDR3 sequence is CASSPPSSGYNEQFF. The CDR3 region has the DNA TGTGCCAGCTCACCACCTTCTAGCGGATACAATGAGCAGTTCTTC. The variable domain in full, with the rest retrieved from reference TRBV18 and TRBJ2-1, is NAGVMQNPRHLVRRRGQEARLRCSPMKGHSHVYWYRQLPEEGLKFMVYLQKENIIDESGMPKERFSAEFPKEGPSILRIQQVVRGDSAAYFCASSPPSSGYNEQFFGPGTRLTVL.

The chain recombines TRBV4-1 with TRBJ2-3, with 9 bases identical to TRBD1. Germline CDR1 and CDR2: MGHRA and YSYEKL. Trimming removed 0 bases from V and 11 bases from J; junction bases left unmatched: 15. The CDR3 is made up of 17 amino acids. CDR3 region: CASSQEWSPGTGTKQYF. Here the CDR3 DNA reads TGCGCCAGCAGCCAAGAGTGGAGTCCCGGGACAGGGACCAAGCAGTATTTT.

J is TRBJ2-3 and V is TRBV7-9, with TRBD1 identical over 8 bases. CDR1 and CDR2 (germline): SEHNR, FQNEAQ (reference sequence). Trimming at V came to 4 bases and at J to 3 bases, leaving 3 bases not matched to a gene. The CDR3 loop spans 14 amino acids. The CDR3, as DNA: TGTGCCAGCAGCTCACGACAGGGGACAGATACGCAGTATTTT. Translation: CASSSRQGTDTQYF.

CDR3 nucleotide sequence: TGTGCCACCAGCAGAGAGAGCTCTGGAAACACCATATATTTT. Its protein is CATSRESSGNTIYF. V and J are TRBV15 and TRBJ1-3; D gene unclear. With 0 bases removed from V and 0 bases from J, the gap between germline ends came to 3 bases. CDR1 and CDR2 from the germline V gene are LNHNV and YYDKDF (reference sequence). This CDR3 has 14 amino acids.